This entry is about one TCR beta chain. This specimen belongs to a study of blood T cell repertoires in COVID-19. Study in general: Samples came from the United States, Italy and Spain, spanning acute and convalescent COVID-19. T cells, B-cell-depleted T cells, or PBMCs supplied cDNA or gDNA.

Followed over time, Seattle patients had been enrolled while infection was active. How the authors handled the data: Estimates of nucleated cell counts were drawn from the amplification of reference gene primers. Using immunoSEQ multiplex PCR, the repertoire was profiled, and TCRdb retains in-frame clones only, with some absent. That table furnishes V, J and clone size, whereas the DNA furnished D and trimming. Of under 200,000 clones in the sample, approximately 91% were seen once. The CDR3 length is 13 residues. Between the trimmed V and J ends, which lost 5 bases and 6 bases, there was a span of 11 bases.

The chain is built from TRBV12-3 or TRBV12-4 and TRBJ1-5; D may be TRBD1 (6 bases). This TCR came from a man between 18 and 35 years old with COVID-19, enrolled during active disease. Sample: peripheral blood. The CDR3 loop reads CASSPPTGQPQHF. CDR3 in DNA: TGTGCCAGCAGTCCTCCGACAGGTCAGCCCCAGCATTTT.